One sample yielded the 26 T cell receptor beta chains listed below, sequenced in a study of Graves' ophthalmopathy and Graves' hyperthyroidism (dated by TCRdb to 2016 to 2019). Sequencing took place on an Illumina HiSeq 2000. TCR beta CDR3 regions were amplified from RNA transcripts for repertoire sequencing. The first round was an RT-PCR using HTBI primers with the Qiagen OneStep RT-PCR kit, and this first round was followed by a second-round multiplex PCR, then size selection and purification. Clones were called with MiXCR by TCRdb after fastp trimmed the public reads at Q25, and only in-frame beta chains were retained. A single entry per CDR3 protein holds the most common genes and DNA from its merged rows. The sample table records roughly 1.1 million distinct CDR3 sequences; approximately 35% of these occur just once. Around 10% of the sample lies in the top ten. The source material was peripheral blood or thyroid tissue (not recorded which). These receptors were taken from an adult man with Graves' hyperthyroidism.

This clonotype was found many times. The chain combines TRBV2 with TRBJ2-7; a weak D match, TRBD2 (5 bases). V was pared by 10 bases and J by 0 bases, with 16 bases between. The CDR3 extends over 14 amino acids. CDR1 is SNHLY and CDR2 is FYNNEI in the germline V gene. In nucleotides, the CDR3 is TGTGCCACTATAAGGGTAGCGAGCTCCTACGAGCAGTACTTC. Protein: CATIRVASSYEQYF.

This clonotype was seen many times. The gene calls are TRBV4-3 and TRBJ1-4; D gene ambiguous. V was pared by 4 bases and J by 1 base, with 10 bases between. CDR1 and CDR2 (germline): LGHNA, YSLEER. The CDR3 totals 15 residues. The CDR3 DNA reads as TGCGCCAGCAGCCCCTCGACTGGAACTAATGAAAAACTGTTTTTT. This encodes CASSPSTGTNEKLFF.

This clonotype showed up many times. V usage is TRBV24-1 and J usage is TRBJ1-1; D is perhaps TRBD1 (5 bases). Germline V gene data show CDR1 as KGHDR and CDR2 as SFDVKD. The CDR3 extends over 15 amino acids. With 3 bases removed from V and 1 base from J, the gap between germline ends came to 11 bases. Written as DNA, the CDR3 is TGTGCCACCAGTGATGGGACCACACGGAACACTGAAGCTTTCTTT. Amino acids: CATSDGTTRNTEAFF.

This clonotype showed up many times. The chain employs TRBV19 and TRBJ1-6; the D gene is possibly TRBD1 (6 bases). Germline lookup yields CDR1 LNHDA and CDR2 SQIVND (reference sequence). V was cut by 9 bases and J by 0 bases, with 18 bases left in between. The CDR3 covers 17 residues. The CDR3 nucleotides read TGTGCCAGCCGGGGCACAGGGAAAAGCTCCTATAATTCACCCCTCCACTTT. Protein product: CASRGTGKSSYNSPLHF.

This clonotype came up many times. This CDR3 is CASSLEPGILNSPLHF. The CDR3 DNA follows: TGTGCCAGCAGCTTAGAGCCAGGGATACTAAATTCACCCCTCCACTTT. The rearrangement links TRBV7-8 to TRBJ1-6; perhaps TRBD1 as D (5 bases). Trimming took 1 base from V and 7 from J, leaving 14 bases between them. The CDR3 loop spans 16 amino acids. Per germline, CDR1 SGHVS and CDR2 FQNEAQ.

The chain couples TRBV29-1 to TRBJ1-1, with a weak D call TRBD1 (6 bases). The CDR3 contains 11 residues. V was cut by 4 bases and J by 7 bases, with 10 bases left in between. Germline CDR1 and CDR2: SQVTM and ANQGSEA. The CDR3 sequence: CSVVPGHEAFF. The CDR3 DNA follows: TGCAGCGTTGTGCCGGGACATGAAGCTTTCTTT. Based on the CDR3 plus reference TRBV29-1 and TRBJ1-1, the full variable domain is SAVISQKPSRDICQRGTSLTIQCQVDSQVTMMFWYRQQPGQSLTLIATANQGSEATYESGFVIDKFPISRPNLTFSTLTVSNMSPEDSSIYLCSVVPGHEAFFGQGTRLTVV.

The chain is built from TRBV10-3 and TRBJ1-2; TRBD1 matches at 9 bases. The CDR3 length is 13 residues. Germline CDR1 and CDR2: ENHRY and SYGVKD. The V segment lost 7 bases and the J segment 6 bases; nucleotides outside the gene matches: 6. The CDR3 loop is CAITGDRGDGYTF. DNA of the CDR3: TGTGCCATCACTGGAGACAGGGGGGATGGCTACACCTTC.

This clonotype was found many times. The gene calls are TRBV2 and TRBJ1-4, with D possibly being TRBD1 (6 bases). Per germline, CDR1 SNHLY and CDR2 FYNNEI. With 6 bases removed from V and 8 bases from J, the gap between germline ends came to 22 bases. The CDR3 has 16 amino acids. The CDR3 here is CASRAGQPFGGEKLFF. In DNA, the CDR3 is TGTGCCAGCAGGGCAGGACAGCCCTTCGGGGGAGAAAAACTGTTTTTT.

The chain couples TRBV7-9 to TRBJ2-7; 12 bases line up with TRBD1. This CDR3 has 20 residues. CDR1 is SEHNR, CDR2 FQNEAQ, per germline (reference sequence). V lost 5 bases to trimming and J lost 2 bases; unmatched junction nucleotides: 19. CDR3 protein: CASSLHPGTGGDSDTYEQYF. The CDR3 nucleotides read TGTGCCAGCAGCCTCCATCCCGGGACAGGGGGCGACTCAGATACCTACGAGCAGTACTTC.

A few counts support this clonotype. The V call is TRBV5-1, the J call TRBJ2-2; D is undetermined. The CDR3 loop spans 17 amino acids. Deletions cut 0 bases from V and 0 bases from J, with 12 bases between. In germline, CDR1 is SGHRS, CDR2 YFSETQ. This chain's CDR3 is CASSLAGRTSNTGELFF. Written as DNA, the CDR3 is TGCGCCAGCAGCTTGGCGGGCCGCACCTCGAACACCGGGGAGCTGTTTTTT.

This clonotype has just a few counts. Here the CDR3 reads CASSLSGGDRQETQYF. CDR3 sequence (DNA): TGTGCCAGCAGCTTATCCGGGGGGGACAGACAAGAGACCCAGTACTTC. V usage is TRBV7-2 and J usage is TRBJ2-5, with a tentative D call TRBD2 (8 bases). The length of the CDR3 is 16 residues. Trimming removed 2 bases at V and 2 bases at J, with 15 bases between. CDR1 is SGHTA, CDR2 FQGNSA, per germline.

The sample holds many counts of this clonotype. The rearrangement joins TRBV5-8 to TRBJ2-7, with a possible D match to TRBD1 (6 bases). Germline CDR1 and CDR2: SGHTS and YDEGEE. The CDR3 extends over 15 amino acids. V was clipped by 2 bases and J by 0 bases, with 12 bases between them. CDR3 protein: CASSFEQGSSYEQYF. The CDR3 DNA reads as TGTGCCAGCAGCTTCGAACAGGGAAGCTCCTACGAGCAGTACTTC. Based on the CDR3 plus reference TRBV5-8 and TRBJ2-7, the full variable domain is EAGVTQSPTHLIKTRGQQATLRCSPISGHTSVYWYQQALGLGLQFLLWYDEGEERNRGNFPPRFSGRQFPNYSSELNVNALELEDSALYLCASSFEQGSSYEQYFGPGTRLTVT.

The chain is built from TRBV19 and TRBJ1-3; possibly TRBD1 for D (5 bases). Germline CDR1 reads LNHDA; CDR2 reads SQIVND (reference sequence). The CDR3 consists of 17 residues. The ends were cut back, 5 bases at V and 0 bases at J, with 17 bases in the middle. The CDR3 protein is CASSPLVGADSGNTIYF. DNA of the CDR3: TGTGCCAGTAGTCCCCTAGTAGGGGCCGACTCTGGAAACACCATATATTTT. The variable domain in full, with the rest retrieved from reference TRBV19 and TRBJ1-3, is DGGITQSPKYLFRKEGQNVTLSCEQNLNHDAMYWYRQDPGQGLRLIYYSQIVNDFQKGDIAEGYSVSREKKESFPLTVTSAQKNPTAFYLCASSPLVGADSGNTIYFGEGSWLTVV.

This clonotype has a count of ten or more. The J gene is TRBJ1-6, the V gene TRBV6-1, with D possibly matching TRBD1 (6 bases). V lost 7 bases and J lost 16, with 14 bases in between. The CDR3 covers 11 residues. Per germline, CDR1 MNHNS and CDR2 SASEGT. DNA for the CDR3: TGTGCCAGCATCGATGGGAGGGGGCTCCACTTT. This sequence encodes CASIDGRGLHF.

The chain couples TRBV12-3 or TRBV12-4 to TRBJ2-5; 13 bases are shared with TRBD2. The CDR3 covers 16 residues. V shed 5 bases and J 5 bases; nucleotides not matched to a gene: 8. The chain's CDR3 is CASSQGLAGVRETQYF. For the CDR3, the DNA is TGTGCCAGCAGTCAAGGACTAGCGGGGGTGAGGGAGACCCAGTACTTC.

V is TRBV4-3 and J is TRBJ1-1, with D unresolved. Germline V gene data show CDR1 as LGHNA and CDR2 as YSLEER. V lost 1 base, J lost 5 bases, and 14 bases lay in between. CDR3 length equals 15 residues. The CDR3 nucleotides are TGCGCCAGCAGCCAAGCATCCGTCCCGGGAACTGAAGCTTTCTTT. It specifies CASSQASVPGTEAFF.

In this sample, this clonotype turned up a few times. The chain recombines TRBV12-3 or TRBV12-4 with TRBJ2-7; either TRBD1 or TRBD2 may fit D (6 bases each). The CDR3 length is 13 residues. Trimming removed 3 bases from V and 6 bases from J, with 12 bases in between. CDR3 DNA sequence: TGTGCCAGCAGTTTCGGGTCGGGGGCCGAGCAGTACTTC. Residues: CASSFGSGAEQYF.

This clonotype has a count of ten or more. The CDR3 loop reads CSVRTGGDVYGYTF. The DNA for the CDR3 is TGCAGCGTTAGGACAGGGGGGGACGTCTATGGCTACACCTTC. This chain uses TRBV29-1 with TRBJ1-2; 10 bases fit TRBD1. The CDR3 spans 14 residues. V was pared by 5 bases and J by 4 bases, with 7 bases of the junction left unmatched. Germline lookup yields CDR1 SQVTM and CDR2 ANQGSEA.

This clonotype was counted ten times or more. V is TRBV7-2 and J is TRBJ2-7, with a weak D call TRBD2 (5 bases). Per germline, CDR1 SGHTA and CDR2 FQGNSA. The CDR3 totals 14 residues. Trimming shortened V by 5 bases and J by 2 bases, and 13 bases separated the two germline ends. CDR3 DNA: TGTGCCAGCAGCAACCCCGGGGAGCCCTACGAGCAGTACTTC. This sequence encodes CASSNPGEPYEQYF.

The V gene is TRBV6-2 or TRBV6-3, the J gene TRBJ2-2; possible D gene TRBD1, 5 bases. CDR1 is MNHEY, CDR2 SVGEGT, per germline. CDR3 length: 14 amino acids. V was trimmed by 2 bases and J by 8 bases, leaving 12 bases between them. The CDR3 nucleotides are TGTGCCAGCAGTTACCCGGGCAGGGCAGGGGAGCTGTTTTTT. Translated, it gives CASSYPGRAGELFF.

The rearrangement joins TRBV2 to TRBJ2-1, with TRBD2 matching 10 bases. V was pared by 4 bases and J by 8 bases, with 5 bases of the junction left unmatched. There are 14 residues in the CDR3. Germline V CDR1 and CDR2: SNHLY, FYNNEI. CDR3 coding DNA: TGTGCCAGCAGTGTTAAGCGGGAGGGATATGAGCAGTTCTTC. This encodes CASSVKREGYEQFF.

This clonotype appeared many times. The chain employs TRBV2 and TRBJ2-5, with D uncertain. V lost 8 bases to trimming and J lost 7 bases, with 17 bases between them. Germline V gene data show CDR1 as SNHLY and CDR2 as FYNNEI. The CDR3 contains 13 residues. The CDR3 DNA sequence: TGTGCCAGCGGTTGGCGACCCGGTGGGACCCAGTACTTC. Translated, it gives CASGWRPGGTQYF.

The V gene is TRBV4-3, the J gene TRBJ1-3; D unclear. This CDR3 has 14 amino acids. V lost 0 bases and J lost 5, with 8 bases in between. CDR1 LGHNA and CDR2 YSLEER come from the germline V gene. The CDR3 bases are TGCGCCAGCAGCCAAGATTTTAGTCGAAACACCATATATTTT. Translating it yields CASSQDFSRNTIYF.

This clonotype was detected many times. DNA of the CDR3: TGTGCCAGCAGCGCAATCGGGACAGGTAATCAGCCCCAGCATTTT. As protein: CASSAIGTGNQPQHF. The chain links TRBV9 to TRBJ1-5, with TRBD1 matching 8 bases. J gave up 4 bases and V 3 bases, and 6 bases lay outside the gene matches. Germline CDR1 SGDLS, CDR2 YYNGEE. The CDR3 has 15 residues.

The V gene is TRBV6-5, the J gene TRBJ1-1, with TRBD1 as a possible D gene (5 bases). V was cut by 5 bases and J by 6 bases, with 19 bases left in between. This CDR3 is 15 amino acids long. Germline lookup yields CDR1 MNHEY and CDR2 SVGAGI. CDR3 DNA: TGTGCCAGCAGTAGATCGACATACGGGGCGCCTGAAGCTTTCTTT. It translates to CASSRSTYGAPEAFF.

The rearrangement links TRBV3-1 to TRBJ1-1; D not certain. The CDR3 extends over 14 amino acids. Trimming shortened V by 5 bases and J by 1 base, and 11 bases separated the two germline ends. Germline V gene sequence: CDR1 LGHDT, CDR2 YNNKEL (reference sequence). CDR3 in amino acids: CASSYLGKNTEAFF. DNA for the CDR3: TGTGCCAGCAGCTACCTCGGGAAGAACACTGAAGCTTTCTTT.